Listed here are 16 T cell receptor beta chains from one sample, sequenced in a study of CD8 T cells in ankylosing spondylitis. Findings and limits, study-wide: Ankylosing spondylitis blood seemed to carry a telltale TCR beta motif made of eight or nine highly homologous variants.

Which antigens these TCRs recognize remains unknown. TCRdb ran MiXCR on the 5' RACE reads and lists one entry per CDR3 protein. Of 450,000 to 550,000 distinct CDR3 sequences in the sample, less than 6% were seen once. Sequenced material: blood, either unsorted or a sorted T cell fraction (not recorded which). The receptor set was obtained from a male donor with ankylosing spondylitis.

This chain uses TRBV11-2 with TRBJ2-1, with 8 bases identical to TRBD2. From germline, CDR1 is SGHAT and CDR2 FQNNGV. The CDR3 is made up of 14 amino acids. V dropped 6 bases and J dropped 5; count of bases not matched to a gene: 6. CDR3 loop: CASRSSGSHNEQFF. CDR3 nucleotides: TGTGCCAGCAGGTCGAGCGGGAGCCACAATGAGCAGTTCTTC.

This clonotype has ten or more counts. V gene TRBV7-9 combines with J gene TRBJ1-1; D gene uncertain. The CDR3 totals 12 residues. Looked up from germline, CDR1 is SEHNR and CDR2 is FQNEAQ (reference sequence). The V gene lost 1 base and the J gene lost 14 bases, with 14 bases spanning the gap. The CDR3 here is CASSLVAKVSFF. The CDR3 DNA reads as TGTGCCAGCAGCTTAGTCGCTAAGGTGTCATTCTTT.

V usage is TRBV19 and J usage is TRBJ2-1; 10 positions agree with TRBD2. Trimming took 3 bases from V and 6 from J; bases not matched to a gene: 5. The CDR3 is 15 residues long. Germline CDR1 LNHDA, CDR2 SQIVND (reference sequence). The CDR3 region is CASSMRTSGSNEQFF. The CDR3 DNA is TGTGCCAGTAGTATGAGGACTAGCGGATCCAATGAGCAGTTCTTC.

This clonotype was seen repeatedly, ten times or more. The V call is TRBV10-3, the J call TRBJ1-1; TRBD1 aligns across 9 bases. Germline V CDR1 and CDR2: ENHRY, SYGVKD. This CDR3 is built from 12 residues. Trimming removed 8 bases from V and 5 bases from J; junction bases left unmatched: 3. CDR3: CAIRQGETEAFF. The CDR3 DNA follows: TGTGCCATCCGACAGGGGGAAACTGAAGCTTTCTTT.

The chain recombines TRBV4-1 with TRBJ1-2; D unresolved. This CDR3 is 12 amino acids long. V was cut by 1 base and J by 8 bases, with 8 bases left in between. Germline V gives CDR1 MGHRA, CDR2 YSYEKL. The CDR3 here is CASSQGLKGYTF. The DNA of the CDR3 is TGCGCCAGCAGCCAAGGGCTAAAGGGCTACACCTTC.

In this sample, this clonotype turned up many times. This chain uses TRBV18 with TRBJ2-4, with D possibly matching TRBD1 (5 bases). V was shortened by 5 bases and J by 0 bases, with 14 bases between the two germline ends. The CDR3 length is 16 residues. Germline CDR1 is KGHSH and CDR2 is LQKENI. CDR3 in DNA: TGTGCCAGCTCATCTGACAGCGCACTAGCCAAAAACATTCAGTACTTC. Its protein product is CASSSDSALAKNIQYF.

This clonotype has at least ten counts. The CDR3 DNA reads TGTGCCAGCAACCGACTTCCGACCTATGGCTACACCTTC. Translated, it gives CASNRLPTYGYTF. The J gene is TRBJ1-2, the V gene TRBV7-9; D call uncertain. The CDR3 runs to 13 residues. CDR1 is SEHNR, CDR2 FQNEAQ, per germline (reference sequence). Deletions cut 7 bases from V and 4 bases from J, with 13 bases between.

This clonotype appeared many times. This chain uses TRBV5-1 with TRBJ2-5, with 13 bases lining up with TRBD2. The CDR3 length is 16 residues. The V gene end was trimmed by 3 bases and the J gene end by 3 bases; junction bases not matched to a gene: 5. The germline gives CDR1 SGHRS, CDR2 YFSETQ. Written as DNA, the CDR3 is TGCGCCAGCAGCTCCACCGGGACTAGCGGGAAAGAGACCCAGTACTTC. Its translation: CASSSTGTSGKETQYF.

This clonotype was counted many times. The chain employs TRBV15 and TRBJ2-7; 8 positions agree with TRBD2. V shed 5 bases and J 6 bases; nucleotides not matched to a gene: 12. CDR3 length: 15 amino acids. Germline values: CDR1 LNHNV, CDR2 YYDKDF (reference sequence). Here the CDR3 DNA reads TGTGCCACCAGCCGTGGGGGACTAGGATTCTCCGAGCAGTACTTC. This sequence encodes CATSRGGLGFSEQYF.

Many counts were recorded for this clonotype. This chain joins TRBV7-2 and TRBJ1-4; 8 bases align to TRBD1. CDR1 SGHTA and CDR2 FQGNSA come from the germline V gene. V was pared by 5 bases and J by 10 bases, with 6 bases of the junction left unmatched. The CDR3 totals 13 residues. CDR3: CASSPDREGKLFF. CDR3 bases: TGTGCCAGCAGCCCGGACAGGGAAGGAAAACTGTTTTTT.

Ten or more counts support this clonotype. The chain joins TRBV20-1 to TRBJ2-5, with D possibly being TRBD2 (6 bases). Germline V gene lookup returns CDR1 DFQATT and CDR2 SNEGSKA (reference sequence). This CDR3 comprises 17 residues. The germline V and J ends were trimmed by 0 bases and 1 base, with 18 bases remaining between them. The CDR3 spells CSARDALGAGPQETQYF. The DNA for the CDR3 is TGCAGTGCTAGAGATGCCCTGGGTGCGGGGCCCCAAGAGACCCAGTACTTC.

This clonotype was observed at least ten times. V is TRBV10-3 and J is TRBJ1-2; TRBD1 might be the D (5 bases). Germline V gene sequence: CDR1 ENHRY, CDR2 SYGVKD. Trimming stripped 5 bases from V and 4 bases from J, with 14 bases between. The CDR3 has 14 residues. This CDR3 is CAISSGTDLYGYTF. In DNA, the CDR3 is TGTGCCATCAGTTCGGGGACGGACCTCTATGGCTACACCTTC.

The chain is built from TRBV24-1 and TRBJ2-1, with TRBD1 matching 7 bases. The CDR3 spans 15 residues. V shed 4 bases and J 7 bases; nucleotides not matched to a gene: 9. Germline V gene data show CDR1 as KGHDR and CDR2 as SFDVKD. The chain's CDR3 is CATSDPGQASNEQFF. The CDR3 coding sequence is TGTGCCACCAGTGACCCCGGACAGGCCTCTAATGAGCAGTTCTTC.

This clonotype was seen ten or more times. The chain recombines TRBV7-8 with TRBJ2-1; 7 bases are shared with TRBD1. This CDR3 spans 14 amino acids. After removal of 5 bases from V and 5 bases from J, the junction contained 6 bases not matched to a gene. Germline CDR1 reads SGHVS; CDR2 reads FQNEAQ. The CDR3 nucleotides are TGTGCCAGCAGCCCGCAGACAGGGAACAATGAGCAGTTCTTC. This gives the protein CASSPQTGNNEQFF. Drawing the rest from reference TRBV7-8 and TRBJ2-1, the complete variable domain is GAGVSQSPRYKVAKRGQDVALRCDPISGHVSLFWYQQALGQGPEFLTYFQNEAQLDKSGLPSDRFFAERPEGSVSTLKIQRTQQEDSAVYLCASSPQTGNNEQFFGPGTRLTVL.

In nucleotides, the CDR3 is TGTGCCAGCAGCTTAAGACTGGACTACAATGAGCAGTTCTTC. It yields the protein CASSLRLDYNEQFF. V is TRBV7-8 and J is TRBJ2-1, with D hard to call. This CDR3 region has 14 residues. The ends were cut back, 2 bases at V and 3 bases at J, with 8 bases in the middle. Germline CDR1 is SGHVS and CDR2 is FQNEAQ.

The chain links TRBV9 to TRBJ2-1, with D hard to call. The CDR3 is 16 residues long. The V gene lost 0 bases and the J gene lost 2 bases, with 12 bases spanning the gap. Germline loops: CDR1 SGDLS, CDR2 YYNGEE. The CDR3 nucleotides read TGTGCCAGCAGCGTAGGGGCGGAACCTACCTACAATGAGCAGTTCTTC. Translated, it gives CASSVGAEPTYNEQFF.